These T cell receptor beta chains were read from a single sample in a study of sequential checkpoint blockade in melanoma. The method was immunoSEQ multiplex PCR; TCRdb's version includes in-frame clones alone and lacks a portion of them. The profile covers about 8,400 clones, with 90% appearing a single time and roughly 14% taken by the ten largest. The material sequenced was CD8+ T cells sorted from blood (inferred from file names), taken from a patient given nivolumab and ipilimumab in sequence. Receptors originate from a human donor with melanoma. Both conserved end residues are part of each CDR3. The D gene is left open where the match is weak. Rows give clone size only sometimes, using once, few, many, or a class for an expanded clone.

cdr3_aa | cdr3_nt | d_call | clone_size | j_call | v_call
CASSAGGVYTF | TGTGCCAGCAGCGCAGGGGGAGTCTACACCTTC | TRBD1 | . | TRBJ1-2 | TRBV9
CASSFRGPTSTEAFF | TGTGCCAGCAGTTTTAGGGGGCCCACAAGCACTGAAGCTTTCTTT | TRBD1 | . | TRBJ1-1 | TRBV28
CASTGSAYEQYF | TGTGCCAGCACCGGGTCGGCCTACGAGCAGTACTTC | . | once | TRBJ2-7 | TRBV28
CASSVTREGREQYF | TGTGCCAGCAGCGTTACCCGGGAGGGGCGGGAGCAGTACTTC | TRBD2 | few | TRBJ2-7 | TRBV9
CSARGGYTF | TGCAGTGCTAGGGGCGGCTACACCTTC | . | . | TRBJ1-2 | TRBV20-1
CASRGDSTYNEQFF | TGTGCCAGCAGGGGGGACTCCACCTACAATGAGCAGTTCTTC | . | . | TRBJ2-1 | TRBV28
CASSFVREASSGNTIYF | TGTGCCAGCAGTTTTGTCCGTGAGGCGAGCTCTGGAAACACCATATATTTT | . | . | TRBJ1-3 | TRBV28
CSVTGSGYGEAFF | TGCAGCGTCACGGGGTCAGGATATGGTGAAGCTTTCTTT | . | . | TRBJ1-1 | TRBV29-1
CATSPDWSSYNEQFF | TGTGCCACCAGCCCGGACTGGAGCTCCTACAATGAGCAGTTCTTC | . | . | TRBJ2-1 | TRBV15
CASSQGGGGTIYF | TGCGCCAGCAGCCAAGGGGGAGGGGGCACCATATATTTT | . | . | TRBJ1-3 | TRBV4-3
CASSPWASYEQYF | TGTGCCAGCAGCCCCTGGGCGTCCTACGAGCAGTACTTC | . | . | TRBJ2-7 | TRBV6-6
CASSQLGGMNTEAFF | TGCGCCAGCAGCCAATTGGGCGGGATGAACACTGAAGCTTTCTTT | . | . | TRBJ1-1 | TRBV4-1
CASSQAGVGQDSNQPQHF | TGCGCCAGCAGCCAAGCAGGGGTGGGACAGGATAGCAATCAGCCCCAGCATTTT | TRBD1 | . | TRBJ1-5 | TRBV4-3
CASSVTDSPYEQYF | TGTGCCAGCAGCGTGACAGACTCACCTTACGAGCAGTACTTC | . | once | TRBJ2-7 | TRBV9